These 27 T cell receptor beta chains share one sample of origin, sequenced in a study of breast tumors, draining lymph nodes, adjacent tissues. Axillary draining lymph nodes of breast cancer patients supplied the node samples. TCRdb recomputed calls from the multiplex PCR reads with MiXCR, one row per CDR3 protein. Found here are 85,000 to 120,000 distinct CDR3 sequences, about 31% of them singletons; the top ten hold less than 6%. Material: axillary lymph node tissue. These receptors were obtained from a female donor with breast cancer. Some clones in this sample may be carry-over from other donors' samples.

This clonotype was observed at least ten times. CDR3 in amino acids: CASSLDWAYNEQFF. CDR3 DNA sequence: TGTGCCAGCAGCTTGGATTGGGCCTACAATGAGCAGTTCTTC. The J gene is TRBJ2-1, the V gene TRBV11-2, with D hard to call. The CDR3 length is 14 residues. The V gene lost 3 bases and the J gene lost 2 bases, with 8 bases spanning the gap. Per the germline V gene, CDR1 is SGHAT and CDR2 is FQNNGV.

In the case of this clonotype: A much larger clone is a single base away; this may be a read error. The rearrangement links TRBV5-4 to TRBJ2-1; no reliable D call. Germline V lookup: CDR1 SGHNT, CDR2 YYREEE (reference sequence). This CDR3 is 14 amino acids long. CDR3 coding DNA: TGTGCCAGCAGCTATCCGGGCCGAGTGAGTGAGCAGTCCTTC. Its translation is CASSYPGRVSEQSF.

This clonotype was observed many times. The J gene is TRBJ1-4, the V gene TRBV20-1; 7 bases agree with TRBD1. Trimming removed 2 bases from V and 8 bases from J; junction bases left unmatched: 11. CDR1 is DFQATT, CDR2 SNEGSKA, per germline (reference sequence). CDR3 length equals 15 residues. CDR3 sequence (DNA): TGCAGTGCTAGACCCGGGGGGCAGGGGGGGGAAAAACTGTTTTTT. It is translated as CSARPGGQGGEKLFF.

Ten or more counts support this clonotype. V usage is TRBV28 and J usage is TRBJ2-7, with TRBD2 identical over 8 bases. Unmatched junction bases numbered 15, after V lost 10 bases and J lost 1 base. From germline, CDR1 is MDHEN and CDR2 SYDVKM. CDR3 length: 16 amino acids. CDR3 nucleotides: TGTGCCATCTCAACGCCGGGACTAGGCGATTCCTACGAGCAGTACTTC. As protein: CAISTPGLGDSYEQYF. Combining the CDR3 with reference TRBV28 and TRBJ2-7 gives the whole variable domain DVKVTQSSRYLVKRTGEKVFLECVQDMDHENMFWYRQDPGLGLRLIYFSYDVKMKEKGDIPEGYSVSREKKERFSLILESASTNQTSMYLCAISTPGLGDSYEQYFGPGTRLTVT.

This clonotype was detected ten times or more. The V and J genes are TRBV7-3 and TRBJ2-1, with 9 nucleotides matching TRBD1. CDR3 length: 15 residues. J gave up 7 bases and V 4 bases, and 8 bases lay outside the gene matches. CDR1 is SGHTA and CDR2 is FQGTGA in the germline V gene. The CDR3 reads CASSYNRDRANEQFF. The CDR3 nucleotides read TGTGCCAGCAGCTACAACCGGGACAGGGCTAATGAGCAGTTCTTC.

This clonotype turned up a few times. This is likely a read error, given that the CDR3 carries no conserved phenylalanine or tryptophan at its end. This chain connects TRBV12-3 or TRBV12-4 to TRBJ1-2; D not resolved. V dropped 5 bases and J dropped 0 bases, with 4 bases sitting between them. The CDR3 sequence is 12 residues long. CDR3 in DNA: TGTGCCAGCAGTCGAACTAACTATGGCTACACCCTC. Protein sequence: CASSRTNYGYTL.

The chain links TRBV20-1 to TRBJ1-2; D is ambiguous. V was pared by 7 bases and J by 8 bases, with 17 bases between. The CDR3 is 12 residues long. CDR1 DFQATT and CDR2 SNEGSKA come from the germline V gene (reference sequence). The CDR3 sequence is CSVRVLKGGYTF. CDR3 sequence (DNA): TGCAGTGTACGGGTTTTAAAAGGGGGCTACACCTTC.

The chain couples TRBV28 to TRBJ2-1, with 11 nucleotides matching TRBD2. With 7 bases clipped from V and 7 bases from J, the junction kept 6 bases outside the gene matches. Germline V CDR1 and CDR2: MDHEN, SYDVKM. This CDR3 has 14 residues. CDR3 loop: CASMLAGGWNEQFF. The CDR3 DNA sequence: TGTGCCAGCATGTTAGCGGGAGGGTGGAATGAGCAGTTCTTC.

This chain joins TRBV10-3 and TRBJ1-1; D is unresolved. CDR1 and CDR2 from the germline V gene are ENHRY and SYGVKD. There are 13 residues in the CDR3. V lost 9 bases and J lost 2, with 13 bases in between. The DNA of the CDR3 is TGTGCCATATTAAAGGACGTTAACACTGAAGCTTTCTTT. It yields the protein CAILKDVNTEAFF.

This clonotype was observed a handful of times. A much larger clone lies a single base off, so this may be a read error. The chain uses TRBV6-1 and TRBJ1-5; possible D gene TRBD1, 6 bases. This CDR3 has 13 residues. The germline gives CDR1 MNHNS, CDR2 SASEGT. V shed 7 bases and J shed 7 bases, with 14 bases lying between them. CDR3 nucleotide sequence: TGTGCCAGCAAACAACAGGGCGAGCAGCCCCAGCATTTT. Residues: CASKQQGEQPQHF.

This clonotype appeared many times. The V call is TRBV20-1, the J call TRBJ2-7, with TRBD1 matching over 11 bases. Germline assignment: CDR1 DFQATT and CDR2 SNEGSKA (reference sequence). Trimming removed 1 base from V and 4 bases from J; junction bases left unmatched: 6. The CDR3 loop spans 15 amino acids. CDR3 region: CSARGGTGGMYEQYF. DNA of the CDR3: TGCAGTGCTAGAGGGGGGACAGGGGGAATGTACGAGCAGTACTTC.

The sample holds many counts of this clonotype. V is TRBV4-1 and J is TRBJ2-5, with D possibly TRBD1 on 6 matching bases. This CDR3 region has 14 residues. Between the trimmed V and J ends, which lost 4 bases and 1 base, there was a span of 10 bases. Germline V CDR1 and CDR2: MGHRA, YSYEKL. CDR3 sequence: CASSRGQLQETQYF. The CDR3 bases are TGCGCCAGCAGCCGCGGACAGCTCCAAGAGACCCAGTACTTC.

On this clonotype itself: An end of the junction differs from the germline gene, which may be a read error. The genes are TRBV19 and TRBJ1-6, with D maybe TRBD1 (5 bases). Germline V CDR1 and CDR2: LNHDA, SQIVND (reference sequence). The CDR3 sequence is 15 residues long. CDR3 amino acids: CASVSGGTGNSPPHF. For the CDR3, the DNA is TGTGCCTCCGTAAGCGGGGGGACTGGTAATTCACCCCCCCACTTT.

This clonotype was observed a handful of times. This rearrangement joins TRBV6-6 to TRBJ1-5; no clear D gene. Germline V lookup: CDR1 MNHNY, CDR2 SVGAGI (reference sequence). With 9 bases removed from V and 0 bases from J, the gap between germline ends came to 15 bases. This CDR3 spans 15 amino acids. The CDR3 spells CASKRAPTSNQPQHF. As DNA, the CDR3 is TGTGCCAGTAAGCGCGCCCCCACTAGCAATCAGCCCCAGCATTTT.

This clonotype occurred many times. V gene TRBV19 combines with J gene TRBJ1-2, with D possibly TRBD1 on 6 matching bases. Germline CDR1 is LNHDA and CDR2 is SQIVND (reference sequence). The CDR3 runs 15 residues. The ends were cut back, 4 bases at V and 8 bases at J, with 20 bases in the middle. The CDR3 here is CASSTSPGARKGYTF. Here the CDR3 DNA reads TGTGCCAGTAGTACTTCCCCGGGGGCGCGAAAAGGCTACACCTTC.

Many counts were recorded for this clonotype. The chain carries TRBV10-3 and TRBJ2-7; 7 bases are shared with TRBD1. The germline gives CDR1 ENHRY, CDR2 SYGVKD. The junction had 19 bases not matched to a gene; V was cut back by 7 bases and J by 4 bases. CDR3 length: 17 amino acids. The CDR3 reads CAINDTWDSPWRYEQYF. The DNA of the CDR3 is TGTGCCATCAATGACACCTGGGACAGCCCGTGGAGATACGAGCAGTACTTC.

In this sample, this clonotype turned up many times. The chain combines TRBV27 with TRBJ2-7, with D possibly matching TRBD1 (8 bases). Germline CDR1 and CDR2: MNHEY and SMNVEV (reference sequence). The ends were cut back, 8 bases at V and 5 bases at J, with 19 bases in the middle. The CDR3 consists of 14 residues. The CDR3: CASRGAGGSNEQYF. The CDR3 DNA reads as TGTGCCAGCCGGGGGGCAGGGGGCTCGAACGAGCAGTACTTC.

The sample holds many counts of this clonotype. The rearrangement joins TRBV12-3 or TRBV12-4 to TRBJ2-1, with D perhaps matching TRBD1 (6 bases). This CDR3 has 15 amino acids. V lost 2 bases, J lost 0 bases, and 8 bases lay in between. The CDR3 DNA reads TGTGCCAGCAGTTTAACAGGGAGCTCCTACAATGAGCAGTTCTTC. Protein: CASSLTGSSYNEQFF.

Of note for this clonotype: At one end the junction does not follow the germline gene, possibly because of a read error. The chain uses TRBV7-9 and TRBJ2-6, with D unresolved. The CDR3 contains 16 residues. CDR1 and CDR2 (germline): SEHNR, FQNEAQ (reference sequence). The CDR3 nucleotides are TGCGCCAGCACCCATCGACACCTCTGGGGGGCCAACGTCCTGACTTTC. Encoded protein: CASTHRHLWGANVLTF.

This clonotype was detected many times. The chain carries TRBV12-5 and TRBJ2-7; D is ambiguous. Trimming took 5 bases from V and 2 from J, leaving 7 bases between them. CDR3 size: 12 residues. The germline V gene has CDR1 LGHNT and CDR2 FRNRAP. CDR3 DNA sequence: TGTGCTAGTGGTCGCGGTCCCTACGAGCAGTACTTC. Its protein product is CASGRGPYEQYF.

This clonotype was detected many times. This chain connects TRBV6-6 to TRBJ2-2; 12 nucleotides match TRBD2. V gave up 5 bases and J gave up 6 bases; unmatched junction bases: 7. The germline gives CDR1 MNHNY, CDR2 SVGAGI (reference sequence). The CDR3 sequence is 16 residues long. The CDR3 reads CASSHGTSGPPGELFF. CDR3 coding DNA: TGTGCCAGCAGTCACGGGACTAGCGGGCCACCCGGGGAGCTGTTTTTT.

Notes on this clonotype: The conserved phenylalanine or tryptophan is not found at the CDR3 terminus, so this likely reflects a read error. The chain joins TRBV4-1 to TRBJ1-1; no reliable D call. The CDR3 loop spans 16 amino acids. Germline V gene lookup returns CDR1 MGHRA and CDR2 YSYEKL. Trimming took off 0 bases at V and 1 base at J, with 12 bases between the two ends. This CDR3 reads CASSQDDRQTNTEAFL. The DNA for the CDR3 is TGCGCCAGCAGCCAAGATGATAGACAAACGAACACTGAAGCTTTCCTT.

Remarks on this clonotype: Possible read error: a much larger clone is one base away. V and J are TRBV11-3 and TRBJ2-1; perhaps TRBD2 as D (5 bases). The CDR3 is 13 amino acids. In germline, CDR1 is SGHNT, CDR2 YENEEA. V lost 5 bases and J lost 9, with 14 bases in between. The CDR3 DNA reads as TGTGCCAGCAGCCCGGAACTAGGCCCTGAGCAGTTCTTC. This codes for CASSPELGPEQFF. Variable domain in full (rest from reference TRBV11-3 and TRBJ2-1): EAGVVQSPRYKIIEKKQPVAFWCNPISGHNTLYWYLQNLGQGPELLIRYENEEAVDDSQLPKDRFSAERLKGVDSTLKIQPAELGDSAVYLCASSPELGPEQFFGPGTRLTVL.

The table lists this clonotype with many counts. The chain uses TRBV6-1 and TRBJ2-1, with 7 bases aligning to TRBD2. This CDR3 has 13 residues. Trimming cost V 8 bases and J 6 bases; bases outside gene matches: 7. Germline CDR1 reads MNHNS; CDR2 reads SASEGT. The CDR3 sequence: CASVWERGNEQFF. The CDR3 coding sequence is TGTGCCAGCGTTTGGGAGCGGGGCAATGAGCAGTTCTTC.

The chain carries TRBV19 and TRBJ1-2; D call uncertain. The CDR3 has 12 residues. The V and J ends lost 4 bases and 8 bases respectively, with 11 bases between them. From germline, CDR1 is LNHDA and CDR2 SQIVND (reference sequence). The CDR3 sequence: CASSTARRGYTF. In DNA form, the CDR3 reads TGTGCCAGTAGTACCGCCCGGCGAGGCTACACCTTC.

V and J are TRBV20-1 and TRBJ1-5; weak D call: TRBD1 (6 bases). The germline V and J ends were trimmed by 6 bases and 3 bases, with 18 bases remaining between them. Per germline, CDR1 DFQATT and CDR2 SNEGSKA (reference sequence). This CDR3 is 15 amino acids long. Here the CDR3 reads CSASPPGDINQPQHF. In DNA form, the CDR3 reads TGCAGTGCGTCACCCCCAGGGGATATCAATCAGCCCCAGCATTTT.

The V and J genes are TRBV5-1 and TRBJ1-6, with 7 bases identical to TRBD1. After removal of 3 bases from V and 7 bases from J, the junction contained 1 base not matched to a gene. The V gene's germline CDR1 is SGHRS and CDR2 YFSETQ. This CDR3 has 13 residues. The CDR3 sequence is CASSSQGNSPLHF. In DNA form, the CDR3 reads TGCGCCAGCAGCTCACAGGGGAATTCACCCCTCCACTTT.